These T cell receptor beta chains were read from a single sample in a study of yellow fever vaccine responses in identical twins. TCRdb used MiXCR to reprocess the RT-PCR reads, holding one entry per CDR3 protein. The sample gives 30,000 to 40,000 distinct CDR3 sequences, 45% to 65% of which show up once; about 4.5% is in the top ten. This material consisted of T cells from blood (PBMCs), unsorted or a sorted subset (not recorded which), taken before or after yellow fever vaccination (not recorded which). These receptors all come from a woman younger than 35 who received the yellow fever vaccine. The CDR3 runs from the conserved cysteine through the conserved F or W. The order of the fields is D gene, V gene, clone size, J gene, CDR3 length, CDR3 protein, CDR3 DNA. The D gene is left open where the match is weak. Size is omitted from some rows. Given values are once, few, many or a class for expanded clones.

>-|TRBV29-1|-|TRBJ2-3|13
CSVDANSGDTQYF
TGCAGCGTAGACGCGAATTCAGGGGATACGCAGTATTTT
>-|TRBV5-4|-|TRBJ2-1|16
CASSLRWESAYNEQFF
TGTGCCAGCAGCTTGCGTTGGGAGTCGGCCTACAATGAGCAGTTCTTC
>TRBD2|TRBV18|-|TRBJ2-3|17
CASSQMTSGTSTDTQYF
TGTGCCAGCTCACAGATGACTAGCGGCACTAGCACAGATACGCAGTATTTT
>TRBD1|TRBV12-3/TRBV12-4|-|TRBJ1-2|14
CASSFGQGTSGYTF
TGTGCCAGCAGTTTCGGACAGGGTACAAGTGGCTACACCTTC
>-|TRBV28|few|TRBJ2-7|13
CASSRDLRYEQYF
TGTGCCAGCAGTAGGGATCTCCGCTACGAGCAGTACTTC
>-|TRBV4-1|-|TRBJ2-1|17
CASSQGATGSSYNEQFF
TGCGCCAGCAGCCAAGGGGCGACGGGGAGCTCCTACAATGAGCAGTTCTTC
>-|TRBV4-1|-|TRBJ2-3|16
CASSQGGSDSTDTQYF
TGCGCCAGCAGCCAAGGCGGTAGCGATAGCACAGATACGCAGTATTTT
>-|TRBV27|-|TRBJ2-7|14
CASSLSPGGYEQYF
TGTGCCAGCAGTTTATCCCCGGGCGGATACGAGCAGTACTTC
>-|TRBV29-1|-|TRBJ2-1|14
CSGLWGRSYNEQFF
TGCAGCGGACTTTGGGGGCGCTCCTACAATGAGCAGTTCTTC
>-|TRBV29-1|few|TRBJ1-5|13
CSVEEDRYQPQHF
TGCAGCGTTGAAGAAGACAGATACCAGCCCCAGCATTTT
>-|TRBV5-1|-|TRBJ1-1|14
CASSLVRANTEAFF
TGCGCCAGCAGCTTGGTCAGGGCAAACACTGAAGCTTTCTTT
>-|TRBV29-1|-|TRBJ1-4|13
CSVARQLNEKLFF
TGCAGCGTTGCTAGACAGTTAAATGAAAAACTGTTTTTT
>TRBD2|TRBV7-9|few|TRBJ2-5|17
CASSLVLWTRQQETQYF
TGTGCCAGCAGCTTAGTCCTGTGGACTAGACAGCAAGAGACCCAGTACTTC
>-|TRBV7-9|few|TRBJ2-3|13
CASSTWDGDTQYF
TGTGCCAGCAGCACCTGGGACGGAGATACGCAGTATTTT
>-|TRBV20-1|-|TRBJ2-1|15
CSARDPAASYNEQFF
TGCAGTGCTAGAGACCCAGCGGCCTCCTACAATGAGCAGTTCTTC
>-|TRBV20-1|once|TRBJ2-5|13
CSARDPNQETQYF
TGCAGTGCTAGAGATCCGAACCAAGAGACCCAGTACTTC
>TRBD1|TRBV6-1|few|TRBJ1-1|14
CASSLTGGNTEAFF
TGTGCCAGCAGCCTGACAGGGGGGAACACTGAAGCTTTCTTT
>TRBD1|TRBV28|-|TRBJ2-4|14
CASKGAAAKNIQYF
TGTGCCAGCAAGGGGGCCGCGGCCAAAAACATTCAGTACTTC
>-|TRBV13|-|TRBJ2-7|14
CASSLDRTKYEQYF
TGTGCCAGCAGCCTAGACAGGACGAAATACGAGCAGTACTTC
>-|TRBV14|-|TRBJ2-1|15
CASSPGNIRWNEQFF
TGTGCCAGCAGCCCCGGAAACATACGGTGGAATGAGCAGTTCTTC
>TRBD1|TRBV7-9|-|TRBJ2-1|13
CASSRDSSNEQFF
TGTGCCAGCAGCAGGGACAGTTCGAATGAGCAGTTCTTC
>TRBD2|TRBV29-1|-|TRBJ2-3|14
CSVETSGGTDTQYF
TGCAGCGTTGAAACTAGCGGGGGCACAGATACGCAGTATTTT
>TRBD1|TRBV19|-|TRBJ2-1|12
CASKTGGHEQFF
TGTGCCAGCAAGACAGGGGGGCATGAGCAGTTCTTC
>-|TRBV5-4|-|TRBJ2-1|13
CASSSEDAHEQFF
TGTGCCAGCAGCTCAGAGGATGCCCATGAGCAGTTCTTC
>TRBD2|TRBV7-6|-|TRBJ2-1|16
CASSLFLAGTYNEQFF
TGTGCCAGCAGCTTATTCCTAGCGGGGACTTACAATGAGCAGTTCTTC
>-|TRBV28|-|TRBJ1-4|13
CASSIRANEKLFF
TGTGCCAGCAGTATAAGAGCTAATGAAAAACTGTTTTTT
>TRBD1|TRBV29-1|-|TRBJ1-1|14
CSVQPGQRNTEAFF
TGCAGCGTCCAACCGGGACAGAGGAACACTGAAGCTTTCTTT
>TRBD1|TRBV10-3|-|TRBJ2-3|14
CAISEQGQTDTQYF
TGTGCCATCAGTGAACAGGGGCAGACAGATACGCAGTATTTT
>-|TRBV10-3|-|TRBJ2-3|16
CAISESMAGSTDTQYF
TGTGCCATCAGTGAGTCGATGGCGGGATCTACAGATACGCAGTATTTT
>-|TRBV4-1|-|TRBJ2-1|15
CASSQDVLSYNEQFF
TGCGCCAGCAGCCAAGACGTACTCTCCTACAATGAGCAGTTCTTC
>-|TRBV10-1|once|TRBJ1-1|11
CASSMGREAFF
TGCGCCAGCAGCATGGGACGAGAAGCTTTCTTT
>TRBD2|TRBV15|-|TRBJ2-5|15
CATSRAGLASETQYF
TGTGCCACCAGCAGAGCGGGACTAGCATCAGAGACCCAGTACTTC
>TRBD2|TRBV2|few|TRBJ2-3|14
CASARAGGVDTQYF
TGTGCCAGCGCGAGGGCGGGAGGAGTTGATACGCAGTATTTT
>TRBD2|TRBV7-8|-|TRBJ2-7|17
CASSSLHGTSGSNEQYF
TGTGCCAGCAGCTCCCTACATGGGACTAGCGGGAGCAACGAGCAGTACTTC
>-|TRBV4-1|-|TRBJ1-5|16
CASSHVDMGRNQPQHF
TGCGCCAGCAGCCACGTCGACATGGGCAGGAATCAGCCCCAGCATTTT
>-|TRBV28|-|TRBJ2-2|13
CASTGTNTGELFF
TGTGCCAGCACCGGGACGAACACCGGGGAGCTGTTTTTT
>TRBD1|TRBV5-1|-|TRBJ2-3|15
CASSPWDSSTDTQYF
TGCGCCAGCAGCCCCTGGGACAGCAGCACAGATACGCAGTATTTT
>-|TRBV20-1|few|TRBJ1-3|14
CSAPDLGTGNTIYF
TGCAGTGCCCCGGATCTGGGAACTGGAAACACCATATATTTT
>-|TRBV20-1|-|TRBJ1-2|12
CSARDLTYGYTF
TGCAGTGCTAGAGATCTAACCTATGGCTACACCTTC
>-|TRBV11-1|-|TRBJ1-1|12
CASSPETIEAFF
TGTGCCAGCAGCCCCGAGACGATTGAAGCTTTCTTT
>TRBD1|TRBV28|-|TRBJ1-3|16
CASSLVGQGSGNTIYF
TGTGCCAGCAGTTTGGTGGGACAGGGGTCTGGAAACACCATATATTTT
>-|TRBV11-1|once|TRBJ1-6|12
CASSRDTSPLHF
TGTGCCAGCAGCAGGGATACCTCACCCCTCCACTTT
>-|TRBV11-3|-|TRBJ2-2|13
CASSLFNTGELFF
TGTGCCAGCAGCTTATTTAACACCGGGGAGCTGTTTTTT
>-|TRBV12-3/TRBV12-4|-|TRBJ2-6|14
CASSPLSGANVLTF
TGTGCCAGCAGTCCCCTCTCTGGGGCCAACGTCCTGACTTTC
>TRBD2|TRBV29-1|-|TRBJ2-5|13
CSLIAGGPKTQYF
TGCAGCCTCATAGCGGGAGGGCCGAAGACCCAGTACTTC
>TRBD1|TRBV20-1|once|TRBJ2-3|12
CSGQGEIDTQYF
TGCAGTGGTCAGGGGGAGATCGATACGCAGTATTTT
>-|TRBV10-3|few|TRBJ2-1|12
CAISDRDNEQFF
TGTGCCATCAGCGACAGAGACAATGAGCAGTTCTTC
>-|TRBV7-1|-|TRBJ1-2|12
CASSSGLAGYTF
TGTGCCAGCAGCTCCGGGCTAGCTGGCTACACCTTC
>-|TRBV9|-|TRBJ2-2|15
CASSVASSGTGELFF
TGTGCCAGCAGCGTAGCTAGCAGCGGCACCGGGGAGCTGTTTTTT
>-|TRBV11-3|-|TRBJ2-3|14
CASSLVWNTDTQYF
TGTGCCAGCAGCTTAGTATGGAACACAGATACGCAGTATTTT
>TRBD1|TRBV10-3|few|TRBJ1-5|14
CAISAGTVNQPQHF
TGTGCCATCAGTGCGGGGACAGTTAATCAGCCCCAGCATTTT
>TRBD2|TRBV6-4|-|TRBJ2-1|15
CASSDSSGGRNEQFF
TGTGCCAGCAGTGATTCTAGCGGGGGGAGGAATGAGCAGTTCTTC
>-|TRBV11-1|-|TRBJ1-2|11
CASSLGDGYTF
TGTGCCAGCAGCTTGGGGGATGGCTACACCTTC
>-|TRBV7-1|-|TRBJ1-1|14
CASSSGLMNTEAFF
TGTGCCAGCAGCTCAGGGTTGATGAACACTGAAGCTTTCTTT
>-|TRBV2|few|TRBJ2-2|16
CASSVASDRAPGELFF
TGTGCCAGCAGTGTCGCATCCGACAGAGCCCCCGGGGAGCTGTTTTTT